This is a list of T cell receptor beta chains from one sample in a study of blood T cell repertoires in COVID-19. The table came from immunoSEQ multiplex PCR; TCRdb's copy has only in-frame clones and leaves some out. This sample has under 100,000 clones, with under 85% found just once. Source material: peripheral blood. The source of these receptors is an elderly woman with COVID-19, enrolled during active disease. The CDR3 runs from the conserved cysteine through the conserved F or W. The order of the fields is CDR3 length, clone size, V gene, J gene, D gene, CDR3 DNA, CDR3 protein. A D gene is named only where the DNA matches it firmly. Size is omitted from some rows. Given values are once, few, many or a class for expanded clones.

15	once	TRBV13	TRBJ2-3	TRBD2	TGTGCCAGCAGGCCCGCAGGGAGGGTCACAGATACGCAGTATTTT	CASRPAGRVTDTQYF
16	-	TRBV19	TRBJ2-3	TRBD2	TGTGCCAGTAGTAGGGGACTAGCGGGAGTTCTCGTTACGCAGTATTTT	CASSRGLAGVLVTQYF
14	-	TRBV7-2	TRBJ2-3	TRBD2	TGTGCCATCGCTAGCGGGGGGGCCTTAGATACGCAGTATTTT	CAIASGGALDTQYF
12	-	TRBV28	TRBJ2-7	-	TGTGCCAGCAGAATGACGGGCTACGAGCAGTACTTC	CASRMTGYEQYF
15	-	TRBV6-5	TRBJ2-1	TRBD2	TGTGCCAGCAGTTACACACCCGGGACTAGTGATGAGCAGTTCTTC	CASSYTPGTSDEQFF
13	-	TRBV7-2	TRBJ1-5	-	TGTGCCAGCAGCTCCTCTGGCAATCAGCCCCAGCATTTT	CASSSSGNQPQHF
15	-	TRBV18	TRBJ2-7	TRBD2	TGTGCCAGCTCACCTATATCTAGCGGGGGGTATGAGCAGTACTTC	CASSPISSGGYEQYF
15	-	TRBV20-1	TRBJ2-3	TRBD1	TGCAGTGCAAGTGGGAAACAGGGGGCTCGGGATACGCAGTATTTT	CSASGKQGARDTQYF
15	-	TRBV30	TRBJ1-2	TRBD1	TGTGCCTGGAGTGGACAGGGAATCGGCTACTATGGCTACACCTTC	CAWSGQGIGYYGYTF
14	-	TRBV7-2	TRBJ2-5	-	TGTGCCAGCAGCTTATCTCGGGGTACAGAGACCCAGTACTTC	CASSLSRGTETQYF
15	-	TRBV3-1/TRBV3-2	TRBJ2-7	-	TGTGCCAGCAGCCAAGGGCCCACTAGTTTCGAAGAGCAGTACTTC	CASSQGPTSFEEQYF
14	few	TRBV2	TRBJ2-7	-	TGTGCCAGCAGTGATGGACGGGGATCCTACGAGCAGTACTTC	CASSDGRGSYEQYF
15	-	TRBV27	TRBJ2-3	TRBD2	TGTGCCAGCAGACGTAGCGGGACCCCTGGGGATACGCAGTATTTT	CASRRSGTPGDTQYF
16	few	TRBV5-1	TRBJ2-1	TRBD2	TGCGCCAGCAGCTTGGCCGGGACTAGAAGTTTCAATGAGCAGTTCTTC	CASSLAGTRSFNEQFF
15	-	TRBV7-8	TRBJ2-1	-	TGTGCCAGCAGCCGTGGCGGGATCTCCTACAATGAGCAGTTCTTC	CASSRGGISYNEQFF
15	-	TRBV2	TRBJ2-5	-	TGTGCCAGCAGTGAATGGGGGGGCCGCTTCGGGACCCAGTACTTC	CASSEWGGRFGTQYF
14	-	TRBV7-9	TRBJ2-2	-	TGTGCCAGCAGCTTAGACCGGGGCACCGGGGAGCTGTTTTTT	CASSLDRGTGELFF
16	-	TRBV4-1	TRBJ2-7	-	TGCGCCAGCAGCCAAGGGAGGGGACAGTTCTTCTACGAGCAGTACTTC	CASSQGRGQFFYEQYF
14	-	TRBV5-1	TRBJ1-5	-	TGCGCCAGCAGCTTGGAGGGGGAAAATCAGCCCCAGCATTTT	CASSLEGENQPQHF
12	-	TRBV2	TRBJ1-3	-	TGTGCCAGCAGTGAACGGGGAAACACCATATATTTT	CASSERGNTIYF
13	-	TRBV29-1	TRBJ1-2	TRBD1	TGCAGCGTTGAAGCACTGACAGGGAATGGCTACACCTTC	CSVEALTGNGYTF
15	-	TRBV28	TRBJ2-7	TRBD2	TGTGCCAGCAGTTATAGCGGGAGGGCCTCCTACGAGCAGTACTTC	CASSYSGRASYEQYF
17	-	TRBV4-2	TRBJ2-7	-	TGTGCCAGCAGCCCCCCGAGGGTTGGCGGGGCCACCTACGAGCAGTACTTC	CASSPPRVGGATYEQYF
15	-	TRBV7-9	TRBJ2-7	-	TGTGCCAGCAGCTTAGTTGCAGGGGTCTCCTACGAGCAGTACTTC	CASSLVAGVSYEQYF
11	-	TRBV6-5	TRBJ2-7	-	TGTGCCAGCAGTTCACGGTACGAGCAGTACTTC	CASSSRYEQYF
15	-	TRBV3-1/TRBV3-2	TRBJ1-2	-	TGTGCCAGCAGCCAAGTGCGGGAATTGAACTATGGCTACACCTTC	CASSQVRELNYGYTF
14	-	TRBV10-1	TRBJ2-7	TRBD2	TGCGCCAGCAGTGCCGCCGGGGGGGTTAATGAGCAGTACTTC	CASSAAGGVNEQYF
15	-	TRBV5-1	TRBJ2-2	-	TGCGCCAGCAGCGGAGGACGGGCAACCACCGGGGAGCTGTTTTTT	CASSGGRATTGELFF
14	few	TRBV11-2	TRBJ2-7	-	TGTGCCAGCACGCGGGTGACGGGCTCCTACGAGCAGTACTTC	CASTRVTGSYEQYF
18	-	TRBV9	TRBJ2-3	TRBD2	TGTGCCAGCAGCTGGGGCCGTAGGGCGGGGGAAAGCACAGATACGCAGTATTTT	CASSWGRRAGESTDTQYF
15	few	TRBV5-1	TRBJ1-3	-	TGCGCCAGCAGCTGGATGGGGGGCTCTGGAAACACCATATATTTT	CASSWMGGSGNTIYF
13	few	TRBV5-1	TRBJ1-4	TRBD1	TGCGCCAAAAAACAGGGGCCTGGTGAAAAACTGTTTTTT	CAKKQGPGEKLFF
15	-	TRBV18	TRBJ2-7	TRBD1	TGTGCCAGCTCACCCGGACAGGGGGCGACTTACGAGCAGTACTTC	CASSPGQGATYEQYF
15	-	TRBV6-5	TRBJ2-7	TRBD1	TGTGCCAAATGGAGCCGGGACAGGGTTAACAACGAGCAGTACTTC	CAKWSRDRVNNEQYF
13	-	TRBV2	TRBJ1-2	TRBD1	TGTGCCAGCAACCTGGACAGGGAGACGGGCTACACCTTC	CASNLDRETGYTF
16	few	TRBV27	TRBJ1-6	TRBD1	TGTGCCAGCAGTCTCCTCGGACAGGGGGCTAATTCACCCCTCCACTTT	CASSLLGQGANSPLHF
12	few	TRBV29-1	TRBJ2-7	TRBD1	TGCAGCGTTGCGGGACAGACCTACGAGCAGTACTTC	CSVAGQTYEQYF
16	-	TRBV28	TRBJ2-2	-	TGTGCCAGCAGTCCCTCCTACAGGGGAGGAACCGGGGAGCTGTTTTTT	CASSPSYRGGTGELFF
13	once	TRBV10-2	TRBJ2-3	-	TGCGCCAGCAGTGATCAGGGCCCAGATACGCAGTATTTT	CASSDQGPDTQYF
12	-	TRBV3-1/TRBV3-2	TRBJ2-7	TRBD1	TGTGCCAGCAGCCAAGACAGGGGGCGACCGTACTTC	CASSQDRGRPYF